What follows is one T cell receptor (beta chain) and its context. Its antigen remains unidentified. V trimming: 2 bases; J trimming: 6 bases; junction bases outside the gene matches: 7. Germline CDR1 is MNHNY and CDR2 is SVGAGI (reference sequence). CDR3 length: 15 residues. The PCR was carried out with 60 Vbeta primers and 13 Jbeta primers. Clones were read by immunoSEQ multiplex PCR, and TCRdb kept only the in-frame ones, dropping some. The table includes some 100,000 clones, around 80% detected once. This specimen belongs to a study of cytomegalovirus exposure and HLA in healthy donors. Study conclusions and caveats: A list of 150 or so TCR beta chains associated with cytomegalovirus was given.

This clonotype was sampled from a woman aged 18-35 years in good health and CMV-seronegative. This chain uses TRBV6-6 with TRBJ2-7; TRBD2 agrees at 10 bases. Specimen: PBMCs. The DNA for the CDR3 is TGTGCCAGCAGTTACGCGTCTAGCGGGAGTTCCGAGCAGTACTTC. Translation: CASSYASSGSSEQYF.